This is a list of T cell receptor beta chains from one sample in a study of immune evolution from preneoplasia to lung adenocarcinoma. Here immunoSEQ multiplex PCR was the method, and the copy in TCRdb shows in-frame clones only, minus some. The table includes some 7,000 clones, roughly three quarters detected once. Sequencing was carried out using FFPE adjacent normal lung tissue. All receptors come from a person aged 60-79 years with lung adenocarcinoma. Each CDR3 is given with its conserved first and last residue. A D gene is named only where the DNA matches it firmly. Rows give clone size only sometimes, using once, few, many, or a class for an expanded clone.

V gene: TRBV20-1; J gene: TRBJ2-3; D gene: NA; clone size: NA; CDR3 DNA: TGCAGTGCTAGAGTGGGGGGCAAAAAGTATTTT; CDR3 protein: CSARVGGKKYF
V gene: TRBV28; J gene: TRBJ1-5; D gene: NA; clone size: NA; CDR3 DNA: TGTGCCAGCAGTTTGGATAGCAATCAGCCCCAGCATTTT; CDR3 protein: CASSLDSNQPQHF
V gene: TRBV11-1; J gene: TRBJ1-1; D gene: NA; clone size: NA; CDR3 DNA: TGTGCCACCTCGAGGGGGTTCGACACTGAAGCTTTCTTT; CDR3 protein: CATSRGFDTEAFF
V gene: TRBV4-1; J gene: TRBJ2-6; D gene: NA; clone size: NA; CDR3 DNA: TGCGCCAGCAGCCCGGGACGGACATCTGGGGCCAACGTCCTGACTTTC; CDR3 protein: CASSPGRTSGANVLTF
V gene: TRBV6-5; J gene: TRBJ1-5; D gene: TRBD1; clone size: NA; CDR3 DNA: TGTGCCAGCAGTTCACCGACAGGGAACGGCAATCAGCCCCAGCATTTT; CDR3 protein: CASSSPTGNGNQPQHF
V gene: TRBV27; J gene: TRBJ2-7; D gene: TRBD2; clone size: few; CDR3 DNA: TGTGCCAGCAGTTTTATGGCGGGAGCCTCCTACGAGCAGTACTTC; CDR3 protein: CASSFMAGASYEQYF
V gene: TRBV5-1; J gene: TRBJ1-2; D gene: NA; clone size: NA; CDR3 DNA: TGCGCCAGCAGCTTGTCGTGGGCGACTAACTATGGCTACACCTTC; CDR3 protein: CASSLSWATNYGYTF
V gene: TRBV5-1; J gene: TRBJ1-4; D gene: NA; clone size: NA; CDR3 DNA: TGCGCCAGCAGACCAACCCAACAGGCCCTTAATGAAAAACTGTTTTTT; CDR3 protein: CASRPTQQALNEKLFF
V gene: TRBV30; J gene: TRBJ2-1; D gene: NA; clone size: NA; CDR3 DNA: TGTGCCCAGATGATAGAGCAGTTCTTC; CDR3 protein: CAQMIEQFF
V gene: TRBV5-1; J gene: TRBJ2-5; D gene: NA; clone size: NA; CDR3 DNA: TGCGCCAGCCGGCAGCCCGGGGGCCAAGAGACCCAGTACTTC; CDR3 protein: CASRQPGGQETQYF
V gene: TRBV7-8; J gene: TRBJ2-2; D gene: TRBD2; clone size: NA; CDR3 DNA: TGTGCCAGCAGCTTAGGACTAGCCGCGGCAGCCGGGGAGCTGTTTTTT; CDR3 protein: CASSLGLAAAAGELFF
V gene: TRBV29-1; J gene: TRBJ2-5; D gene: NA; clone size: NA; CDR3 DNA: TGCAGCGTTGAACTAGCGCTGCATCAAGAGACCCAGTACTTC; CDR3 protein: CSVELALHQETQYF
V gene: TRBV6-6; J gene: TRBJ2-7; D gene: TRBD2; clone size: NA; CDR3 DNA: TGTGCCAGCAGGTATAGCGGGGAGACCTACGAGCAGTACTTC; CDR3 protein: CASRYSGETYEQYF
V gene: TRBV5-1; J gene: TRBJ2-1; D gene: TRBD2; clone size: few; CDR3 DNA: TGCGCCAGCAGCTCAGCGGGAGTAACCTACAATGAGCAGTTCTTC; CDR3 protein: CASSSAGVTYNEQFF
V gene: TRBV2; J gene: TRBJ2-6; D gene: NA; clone size: NA; CDR3 DNA: TGTGCCAGCACATCAGGGCTACCTGGGGCCAACGTCCTGACTTTC; CDR3 protein: CASTSGLPGANVLTF